These T cell receptor beta chains were read from a single sample in a study of shared clonotypes between healthy human individuals. Clones were read by immunoSEQ multiplex PCR, and TCRdb kept only the in-frame ones, dropping some. The table has over 2 million clones, about 95% seen once. Sequenced input: naive CD8+ T cells sorted from blood. These TCRs come from a man aged 18 to 30 in good health. The CDR3 runs from the conserved cysteine through the conserved F or W. A D gene is named only where the DNA matches it firmly.

V,J,D,CDR3
TRBV6-5,TRBJ2-1,TRBD2,CASRGSGGADNEQFF
TRBV4-1,TRBJ2-7,-,CASSPQGLSYEQYF
TRBV18,TRBJ2-3,-,CASSPSWGDTQYF
TRBV13,TRBJ2-7,TRBD1,CASSPGTGVHEQYF
TRBV11-1,TRBJ1-4,-,CASSLGGHEKLFF
TRBV27,TRBJ2-1,TRBD2,CASSLAAGGYNEQFF
TRBV21-1,TRBJ2-1,-,CASSKGSGTGVRYEQFF
TRBV6-5,TRBJ2-2,TRBD2,CASSYAGGAPGELFF
TRBV7-2,TRBJ2-7,TRBD1,CASSHFNRDRDTYEQYF
TRBV4-1,TRBJ2-3,TRBD2,CASSQDGVAGGISTDTQYF
TRBV5-1,TRBJ1-1,-,CASSLSGAATEAFF
TRBV16,TRBJ2-7,-,CASSQSGRTYEQYF
TRBV25-1,TRBJ1-2,-,CASSDFWEGSDYGYTF
TRBV2,TRBJ2-3,TRBD2,CASSDPSGTEDTQYF
TRBV19,TRBJ2-7,-,CASSPGLGSYEQYF
TRBV7-9,TRBJ1-4,-,CASSLAGGHEKLFF
TRBV6-6,TRBJ2-7,TRBD2,CASSYSGLAASYEQYF
TRBV5-6,TRBJ2-7,-,CASSLGISYEQYF
TRBV30,TRBJ1-5,-,CAWSEGETWDQPQHF
TRBV11-2,TRBJ2-7,-,CASSFGSPDEQYF
TRBV27,TRBJ2-7,TRBD1,CASSLYGQGSYEQYF
TRBV10-3,TRBJ1-4,-,CAISESAGATNEKLFF
TRBV4-1,TRBJ2-1,TRBD2,CASSQDEEAGHSYNEQFF
TRBV15,TRBJ2-5,-,CATSGGLGGYQETQYF
TRBV7-9,TRBJ2-3,-,CASSLAATAPTDTQYF
TRBV28,TRBJ2-7,TRBD2,CASSSALAGGPSSGYEQYF
TRBV28,TRBJ2-5,-,CASSLFGVQETQYF
TRBV15,TRBJ2-7,-,CATSTPPQGGTYEQYF
TRBV6-5,TRBJ1-6,-,CASSYGQGNSPLHF
TRBV30,TRBJ1-1,-,CAWRWRTEAFF
TRBV9,TRBJ1-1,-,CASSDLGANTEAFF
TRBV29-1,TRBJ2-2,-,CSVGGPYTGELFF
TRBV12-5,TRBJ2-3,-,CASGFQQTDTQYF
TRBV12-5,TRBJ2-7,TRBD2,CASGLGTSGSFEQYF
TRBV13,TRBJ2-7,TRBD2,CASSVSGGAYEQYF
TRBV13,TRBJ2-1,TRBD2,CASSRILAGGESEQFF
TRBV7-9,TRBJ2-5,-,CASSLVGAGLQETQYF
TRBV10-3,TRBJ2-7,TRBD1,CAISESGGEVLYEQYF
TRBV9,TRBJ2-3,-,CASSVGTGWGTDTQYF
TRBV6-5,TRBJ1-5,-,CASSPVGGGQPQHF
TRBV6-1,TRBJ2-7,-,CASSEAIPPSYEQYF
TRBV6-1,TRBJ2-5,-,CASRQGELVQETQYF
TRBV6-4,TRBJ1-3,TRBD1,CASSDCRGGGNWKPQSPNTIYF
TRBV11-2,TRBJ1-5,-,CASSSGTSFPSNQPQHF
TRBV6-6,TRBJ1-2,-,CASSSTGGDGYTF
TRBV2,TRBJ2-7,-,CASRDSYEQYF
TRBV4-1,TRBJ2-6,TRBD1,CASSPHPGQDASGANVLTF
TRBV30,TRBJ1-1,-,CAWSAVNTEAFF
TRBV6-1,TRBJ2-3,-,CASSGPGGARTDTQYF
TRBV9,TRBJ2-2,-,CASGTTGNDYTGELFF
TRBV29-1,TRBJ1-4,TRBD1,CSAQGGEEEKLFF
TRBV7-2,TRBJ2-1,TRBD1,CASSFPRGYSYNEQFF
TRBV7-9,TRBJ1-5,-,CASSSDDTYSNQPQHF
TRBV2,TRBJ2-1,TRBD1,CASSPGQGHNEQFF
TRBV5-1,-,TRBD2,CASSWGTSGDRSYEQYF
TRBV11-2,TRBJ1-1,-,CASSLGWQTEAFF
TRBV25-1,TRBJ1-4,-,CASSDGFGEKLFF
TRBV27,TRBJ2-7,-,CASSRGMGQYF